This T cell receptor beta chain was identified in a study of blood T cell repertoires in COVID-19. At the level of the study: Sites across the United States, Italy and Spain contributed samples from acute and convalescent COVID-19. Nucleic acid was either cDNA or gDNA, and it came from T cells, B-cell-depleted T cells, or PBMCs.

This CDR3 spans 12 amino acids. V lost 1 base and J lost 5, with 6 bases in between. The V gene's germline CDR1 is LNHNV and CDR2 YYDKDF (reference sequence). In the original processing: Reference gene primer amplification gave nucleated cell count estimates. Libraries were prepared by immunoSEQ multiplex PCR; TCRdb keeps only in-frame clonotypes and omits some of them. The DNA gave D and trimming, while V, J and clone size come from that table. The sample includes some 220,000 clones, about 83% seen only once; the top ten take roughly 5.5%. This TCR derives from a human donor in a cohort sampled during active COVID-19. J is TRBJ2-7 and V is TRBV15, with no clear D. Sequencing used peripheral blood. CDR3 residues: CATSRARDEQYF. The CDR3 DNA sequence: TGTGCCACCAGCAGAGCTCGAGACGAGCAGTACTTC.